This T cell receptor (beta chain) was sequenced in a study of blood T cell repertoires in COVID-19 (dated by TCRdb to the early 2020s). Study-level background: Samples from collaborators originated in the United States, Italy and Spain and spanned both the acute and convalescent phases of COVID-19. The sample metadata nearly always contained a de-identified subject ID, COVID-19 status, age in years and sex. The material from the prospective study consisted of cDNA or gDNA derived from T cells, B-cell-depleted T cells, or PBMCs. Samples were obtained from the ongoing ImmuneRACE study (first 160 participants) and from 1,254 subjects provided by 6 global collaborators. Subjects who had been exposed to COVID-19, were actively infected with it, or had recovered from it provided the deeply sampled blood TCRbeta repertoires that made up the dataset. Where available, HLA class I and class II types were obtained from metadata supplied by the sample provider rather than from assay-based typing. The repertoires were released in a freely available public database meant as a resource for research on the immune response to SARS-CoV-2.

To note about this clone: It lacks a known antigen. No clone much larger than this one lies a single base away; base qualities are absent.

Overall study outcomes, separate from this receptor: The amount of clinical and demographic metadata varied by source and participant and was provided uncurated.

Spanning cysteine to phenylalanine, the CDR3 consists of 17 amino acids. Left in the record is the CDR3 DNA by itself, 51 bases read in frame from the first base. Trimming accounts for 0 bases at V and 2 bases at J, while the number of junction bases matched to no gene is 11. In the germline V gene, CDR1 corresponds to SGHDT and CDR2 to YYEEEE. In the prospective study, participants were roughly 18 to 95 years old, resided in about two dozen geographic areas of the United States, and were enrolled through a virtual design. In the prospective study, cohorts were assigned on the basis of participant-reported clinical history obtained from a screening survey and a study questionnaire. ImmuneRACE Cohort 3 recovered participants were defined by two consecutive negative NP/OP PCR tests, healthcare professional clearance, or symptom resolution. In the prospective study, whole blood, serum and a nasopharyngeal or oropharyngeal swab were collected from each participant by mobile phlebotomists. Participants in the prospective study had the option to provide additional blood draws and questionnaires over an approximately 2-month period. Blood samples from the prospective study were shipped frozen or at room temperature prior to DNA extraction.

TCRbeta CDR3 regions were amplified from genomic DNA using the immunoSEQ Assay, a bias-controlled multiplex PCR. The study's own analysis went as follows. The number of nucleated cells in each sample was estimated by amplification of reference gene primers within the assay. Sequence reads were collapsed and filtered to measure the absolute abundance of every unique TCRbeta CDR3 rearrangement. For each sample, productive Simpson clonality was calculated as the square root of Simpson's diversity index across productive rearrangements. The clones in this table, taken by TCRdb from immuneACCESS, are in-frame only. Not every clone is retained; where verified, under half of the shortfall comes from an unresolved V gene, and the cause of the rest is unknown. V and J calls and clone size are given by that table; D and trimming were obtained from the DNA. The sample yields about 200,000 clones; 75% to 90% were counted once. The ten largest clonotypes hold 18% of the sample.

The chain links TRBV5-6 with TRBJ2-7; 7 central nucleotides agree with TRBD1. This receptor was taken from a man aged 40-55 years who had recovered from COVID-19. Sequenced material: PBMCs or T cells enriched from blood (not recorded which). The base sequence is TGTGCCAGCAGCTTGGGGACCCAGTGGGACAGTGCCTACGAGCAGTACTTC. The translation is CASSLGTQWDSAYEQYF.